This T cell receptor beta chain was sequenced in a study of CD8+CD57+ T cells in acquired aplastic anemia. Across the whole study: Sorted CD4+ and CD8+ cells yielded roughly 3.2 ug of DNA on average. The average read count for CD4+ cells in healthy donors was around 10 million. Study observations and caveats: Patients and healthy controls showed no significant CD8+ Simpson's diversity difference. Overlapping CD8+ CDR3 repertoires of patients and controls contained around 30 shared sequences.

Genomic DNA provided the template from which TCR beta VDJ and CDR3 profiles were obtained. From the reads, TCRdb called clonotypes with MiXCR, one entry per CDR3 protein. This sample yields about 160,000 distinct CDR3 sequences, of which roughly 47% are seen a single time; approximately 1% belongs to the top ten. Regarding this clonotype: Its target is not known. An end of the junction differs from the germline gene, which may be a read error.

CDR3 length equals 14 residues. CDR1 is KGHDR, CDR2 SFDVKD, per germline. The sequencing input was sorted CD4+, CD8+, or CD8+CD57+ T cells (not recorded which) from PBMCs. The receptor's source is a human donor in good health. The V gene is TRBV24-1, the J gene TRBJ1-6; D ambiguous. The CDR3 spells CATSEGNYNSPLHF. Written as DNA, the CDR3 is TGTGCCACCAGTGAGGGCAACTATAATTCACCCCTTCACTTT.